These T cell receptor beta chains were read from a single sample in a study of blood T cell repertoires in COVID-19. Sequencing was performed with immunoSEQ multiplex PCR; in TCRdb, only in-frame clones are kept and a portion is missing. The sample lists 470,000 or so clones, approximately 83% occurring once. Sequencing was done on a sample of peripheral blood. Receptors were obtained from a human donor in a cohort sampled during active COVID-19. The CDR3 runs from the conserved cysteine through the conserved F or W. D genes are given only for firm matches. A row's size may be missing; if present it is once, few, many or a size class.

J gene | clone size | V gene | D gene | CDR3 protein | CDR3 DNA
TRBJ2-5 | NA | TRBV30 | TRBD1 | CAWSVGKAKQGARETQYF | TGTGCCTGGAGTGTAGGGAAGGCCAAACAGGGGGCGAGGGAGACCCAGTACTTC
TRBJ1-1 | NA | TRBV28 | TRBD1 | CASSLDRGGTEAFF | TGTGCCAGCAGTTTGGACAGGGGAGGAACTGAAGCTTTCTTT
TRBJ2-7 | NA | TRBV18 | TRBD1 | CASSPNPGGSYEQYF | TGTGCCAGCTCACCAAATCCAGGGGGCTCCTACGAGCAGTACTTC
TRBJ2-1 | NA | TRBV25-1 | TRBD1 | CASSRSGQGNNEQFF | TGTGCCAGCAGCCGGTCGGGACAGGGTAACAATGAGCAGTTCTTC
TRBJ2-2 | NA | TRBV7-3 | TRBD2 | CASSPGTSGDTGELFF | TGTGCCAGCAGCCCAGGGACTAGCGGGGACACCGGGGAGCTGTTTTTT
TRBJ2-1 | NA | TRBV10-3 | NA | CAISEGAGSDNEQFF | TGTGCCATCAGTGAAGGGGCAGGGTCGGACAATGAGCAGTTCTTC
TRBJ1-6 | once | TRBV18 | NA | CASSPSQEDSPLHF | TGTGCCAGCTCACCGTCGCAGGAGGATTCACCCCTCCACTTT
TRBJ2-2 | NA | TRBV18 | TRBD2 | CASSPLAGETGELFF | TGTGCCAGCTCACCGTTAGCGGGAGAAACCGGGGAGCTGTTTTTT
TRBJ2-3 | NA | TRBV4-3 | NA | CASSQTRSLPTDTQYF | TGCGCCAGCAGCCAAACGCGGAGCTTACCCACAGATACGCAGTATTTT
TRBJ1-4 | NA | TRBV6-5 | NA | CASRAHEKLFF | TGTGCCAGCAGGGCACATGAAAAACTGTTTTTT
TRBJ1-1 | NA | TRBV6-6 | NA | CASSRDLNTEAFF | TGTGCCAGCAGCAGGGACTTGAACACTGAAGCTTTCTTT
TRBJ2-1 | NA | TRBV28 | NA | CASSKFTEGGYNEQFF | TGTGCCAGCAGCAAATTTACAGAGGGGGGGTACAATGAGCAGTTCTTC
TRBJ2-3 | NA | TRBV10-3 | TRBD2 | CAISESSTSGSITDTQYF | TGTGCCATCAGTGAGTCCTCGACTAGCGGGAGTATCACAGATACGCAGTATTTT
TRBJ1-2 | NA | TRBV5-1 | TRBD1 | CASSFARGQGADHNYGYTF | TGCGCCAGCAGCTTCGCCCGGGGACAGGGGGCCGACCATAACTATGGCTACACCTTC
TRBJ1-1 | NA | TRBV5-4 | NA | CASSPGWGNTEAFF | TGTGCCAGCAGCCCGGGGTGGGGAAACACTGAAGCTTTCTTT
TRBJ2-1 | NA | TRBV7-8 | TRBD2 | CASSPGFGLAGGNEQFF | TGTGCCAGCAGCCCAGGCTTTGGGCTAGCGGGGGGCAATGAGCAGTTCTTC
TRBJ2-1 | few | TRBV4-2 | TRBD2 | CASSQDTPQAGGPRNEQFF | TGTGCCAGCAGCCAAGATACCCCCCAGGCGGGAGGGCCGAGGAATGAGCAGTTCTTC
TRBJ1-1 | few | TRBV7-2 | NA | CASSVGAQNTEAFF | TGTGCCAGCAGCGTGGGGGCGCAAAACACTGAAGCTTTCTTT
TRBJ2-7 | once | TRBV18 | TRBD1 | CASSPTTGGTHEQYF | TGTGCCAGCTCACCTACGACAGGGGGGACCCACGAGCAGTACTTC
TRBJ1-2 | NA | TRBV7-3 | NA | CASSSNRDNGYTF | TGTGCCAGCAGCTCAAACAGGGACAATGGCTACACCTTC
TRBJ1-5 | NA | TRBV28 | TRBD1 | CASGARQGRQPQHF | TGTGCCAGCGGCGCCCGACAGGGCCGACAGCCCCAGCATTTT
TRBJ1-1 | NA | TRBV28 | NA | CASSLQTEANTEAFF | TGTGCCAGCAGTTTACAGACAGAGGCGAACACTGAAGCTTTCTTT
TRBJ1-4 | NA | TRBV18 | TRBD1 | CASSPRTGNEKLFF | TGTGCCAGCTCCCCCCGGACAGGGAATGAAAAACTGTTTTTT
TRBJ2-5 | NA | TRBV7-2 | TRBD2 | CASSRTSGVQETQYF | TGTGCCAGCAGCCGGACTAGCGGGGTACAAGAGACCCAGTACTTC
TRBJ1-2 | NA | TRBV18 | TRBD1 | CASSPDGDRVNYGYTF | TGTGCCAGCTCACCAGACGGCGACAGGGTTAACTATGGCTACACCTTC
TRBJ1-1 | NA | TRBV4-2 | TRBD1 | CASSHLTTGGYSTEAFF | TGTGCCAGCAGCCACCTAACGACAGGGGGATACTCTACTGAAGCTTTCTTT
TRBJ1-2 | NA | TRBV29-1 | NA | CSVEEGGYGYTF | TGCAGCGTTGAAGAAGGAGGGTATGGCTACACCTTC
TRBJ2-1 | NA | TRBV5-4 | NA | CASSLNKEQFF | TGTGCCAGCAGCTTGAACAAGGAGCAGTTCTTC
TRBJ2-7 | NA | TRBV6-4 | TRBD2 | CASSDGREGLGEQYF | TGTGCCAGCAGTGACGGGCGGGAGGGCCTCGGCGAGCAGTACTTC
TRBJ1-1 | NA | TRBV9 | NA | CASSKSGGRETEAFF | TGTGCCAGCAGCAAATCGGGGGGCAGGGAGACTGAAGCTTTCTTT
TRBJ1-6 | few | TRBV19 | NA | CASSRRNNSPLHF | TGTGCCAGTAGTAGGCGGAATAATTCACCCCTCCACTTT
TRBJ2-5 | NA | TRBV30 | TRBD1 | CAWGTGSRETQYF | TGTGCCTGGGGGACAGGGAGTCGGGAGACCCAGTACTTC
TRBJ2-3 | NA | TRBV3-1/TRBV3-2 | NA | CASSPDSGRRDTQYF | TGTGCCAGCAGCCCAGATAGCGGAAGGCGAGATACGCAGTATTTT
TRBJ2-2 | NA | TRBV5-4 | NA | CASSAHPLGANTGELFF | TGTGCCAGCAGCGCCCACCCGCTGGGAGCGAACACCGGGGAGCTGTTTTTT
TRBJ2-1 | NA | TRBV3-1/TRBV3-2 | TRBD2 | CASSTLAGPYNEQFF | TGTGCCAGCAGTACTCTAGCGGGGCCCTACAATGAGCAGTTCTTC
TRBJ2-2 | NA | TRBV7-2 | TRBD2 | CASNPRGTSSTGELFF | TGTGCCAGCAACCCTCGGGGGACTAGCTCCACCGGGGAGCTGTTTTTT
TRBJ2-5 | NA | TRBV27 | NA | CASSLAGGGRQETQYF | TGTGCCAGCAGTCTAGCTGGCGGAGGGAGGCAAGAGACCCAGTACTTC
TRBJ1-2 | NA | TRBV28 | NA | CASSLGGAAETRYYGYTF | TGTGCCAGCAGTTTGGGAGGGGCAGCGGAAACCCGTTACTATGGCTACACCTTC
TRBJ2-1 | many | TRBV6-2/TRBV6-3 | NA | CASSSWGGTVGYNEQFF | TGTGCCAGCAGTTCTTGGGGCGGCACTGTCGGCTACAATGAGCAGTTCTTC
TRBJ2-3 | NA | TRBV11-2 | TRBD2 | CASSGHSGRRTDTQYF | TGTGCCAGCAGCGGACATAGCGGGCGTAGAACAGATACGCAGTATTTT
TRBJ1-5 | once | TRBV28 | TRBD1 | CASSLIDRASNQPQHF | TGTGCCAGCAGTTTAATCGACAGGGCCTCCAATCAGCCCCAGCATTTT
TRBJ1-1 | NA | TRBV5-1 | NA | CASSLERGDTEAFF | TGCGCCAGCAGCTTGGAACGGGGAGACACTGAAGCTTTCTTT
TRBJ2-1 | NA | TRBV5-1 | NA | CASSFNGEPYNEQFF | TGCGCCAGCAGCTTCAACGGGGAACCTTACAATGAGCAGTTCTTC
TRBJ2-3 | NA | TRBV30 | TRBD2 | CAWRSGLGGDTQYF | TGTGCCTGGAGATCGGGACTAGGGGGGGATACGCAGTATTTT
TRBJ1-1 | NA | TRBV27 | TRBD1 | CASTSRGTGLMNTEAFF | TGTGCCAGCACATCTAGGGGGACAGGGTTAATGAACACTGAAGCTTTCTTT
TRBJ2-5 | NA | TRBV11-1 | NA | CASSRAGRGGETQYF | TGTGCCAGCAGCCGGGCCGGGAGAGGCGGAGAGACCCAGTACTTC
TRBJ2-1 | once | TRBV3-1/TRBV3-2 | NA | CASSLNQGSYKQFF | TGTGCCAGCAGCCTAAACCAAGGGAGCTATAAGCAGTTCTTC
TRBJ2-7 | NA | TRBV7-3 | TRBD1 | CASSFGDRGGEQYF | TGTGCCAGCAGCTTTGGGGACAGGGGCGGCGAGCAGTACTTC
TRBJ1-2 | NA | TRBV5-5 | TRBD1 | CASSSPGQGNYGYTF | TGTGCCAGCAGCTCACCGGGACAGGGGAACTATGGCTACACCTTC
TRBJ1-5 | NA | TRBV6-7 | TRBD1 | CASIKGTGENSNQPQHF | TGTGCCAGCATAAAAGGGACAGGGGAAAATAGCAATCAGCCCCAGCATTTT